This T cell receptor beta chain was recovered during a study of patients and donors after allogeneic stem cell transplantation (dated by TCRdb to 2018 to 2021). Worth noting for this clonotype: The specificity of this receptor is unknown. The sample holds no much larger clone one base away, and base qualities are not on file.

The CDR3 runs 14 residues from the cysteine to the phenylalanine. Only the CDR3 portion is preserved as DNA: 42 bases, with reading frame beginning at the first base. V is cut back by 6 bases and J by 3 bases, with 5 bases in the junction unmatched. The receptor library was made with RT-PCR. Sequenced on a NextSeq 550. The raw public reads went through TCRdb reprocessing: fastp at Q25, MiXCR clone calling, in-frame beta chains kept. For every CDR3 protein sequence, its rows merge into one entry that carries the most common genes and DNA. In this sample the table shows about 110,000 distinct CDR3 sequences, approximately 40% of which occur a single time. The ten largest clonotypes hold 27% of the sample.

The receptor chain draws on TRBV12-3 or TRBV12-4 and TRBJ2-7; TRBD2 agrees with 10 junctional bases. The specimen was blood, either unsorted or a sorted T cell fraction (not recorded which). The TCR comes from a human donor who was either an allogeneic HSCT recipient or a stem cell or donor lymphocyte infusion donor (not recorded which). It is not recorded whose cells these are; they may come from a transplant donor. The nucleotide sequence reads as follows: TGTGCCAGCAGCCCACTAGCGGGGATCTACGAGCAGTACTTC. Its coded protein is CASSPLAGIYEQYF.